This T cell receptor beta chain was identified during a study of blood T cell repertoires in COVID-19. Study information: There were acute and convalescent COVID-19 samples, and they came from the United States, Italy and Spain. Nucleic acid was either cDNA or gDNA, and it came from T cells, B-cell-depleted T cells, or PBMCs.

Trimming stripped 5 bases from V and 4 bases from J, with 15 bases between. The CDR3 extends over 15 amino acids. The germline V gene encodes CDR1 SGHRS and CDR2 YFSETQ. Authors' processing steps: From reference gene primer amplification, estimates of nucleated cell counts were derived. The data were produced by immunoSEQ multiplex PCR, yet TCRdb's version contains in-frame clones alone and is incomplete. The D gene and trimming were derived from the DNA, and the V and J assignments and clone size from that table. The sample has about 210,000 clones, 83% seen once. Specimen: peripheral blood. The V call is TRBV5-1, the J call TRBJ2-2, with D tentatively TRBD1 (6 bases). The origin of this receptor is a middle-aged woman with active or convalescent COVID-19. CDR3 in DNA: TGCGCCAGCAGGCCGCCCTGGGGGCTCACCGGGGAGCTGTTTTTT. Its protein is CASRPPWGLTGELFF.